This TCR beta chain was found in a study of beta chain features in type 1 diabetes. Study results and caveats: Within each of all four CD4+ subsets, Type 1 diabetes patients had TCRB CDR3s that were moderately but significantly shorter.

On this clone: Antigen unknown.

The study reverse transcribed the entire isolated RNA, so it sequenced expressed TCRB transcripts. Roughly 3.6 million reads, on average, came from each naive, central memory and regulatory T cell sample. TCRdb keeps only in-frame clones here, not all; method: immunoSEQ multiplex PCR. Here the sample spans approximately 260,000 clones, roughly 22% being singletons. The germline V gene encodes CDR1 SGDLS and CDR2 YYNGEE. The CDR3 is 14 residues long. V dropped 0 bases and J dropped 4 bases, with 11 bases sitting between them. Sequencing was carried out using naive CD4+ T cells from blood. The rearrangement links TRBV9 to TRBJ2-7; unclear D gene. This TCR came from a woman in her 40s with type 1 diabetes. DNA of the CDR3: TGTGCCAGCAGCGTAGGGGCAGCCGAGTACGAGCAGTACTTC. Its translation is CASSVGAAEYEQYF. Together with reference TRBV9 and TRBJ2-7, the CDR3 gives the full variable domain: DSGVTQTPKHLITATGQRVTLRCSPRSGDLSVYWYQQSLDQGLQFLIQYYNGEERAKGNILERFSAQQFPDLHSELNLSSLELGDSALYFCASSVGAAEYEQYFGPGTRLTVT.